This TCR beta chain comes out of a study of OX40 agonist ivuxolimab in advanced cancers. About the research overall: A mean age of approximately 60 years, range roughly 23 to 85, was recorded, and over 65% were male. General observations from the study: There were, on average, more expanded clones in CD8+ T cells than in CD4+. Dose levels from 0.1 to 3.0 mg/kg saw CD4+ and CD8+ blood T cells expand clonally by week 6.

To note about this clone: What it binds is unknown.

V shed 11 bases, J shed 4 bases, and the junction held 4 bases outside the gene matches. Germline lookup yields CDR1 MDHEN and CDR2 SYDVKM. The CDR3 covers 14 residues. Produced via immunoSEQ multiplex PCR; TCRdb's table is partial and in-frame only. The sample holds 60,000 or so clones, roughly 88% seen once. This TCR came from an adult with an advanced solid tumor such as melanoma, head and neck, liver or kidney cancer. Sequenced material: CD4+ or CD8+ T cells sorted from blood, taken in a trial of the OX40 agonist ivuxolimab. This chain uses TRBV28 with TRBJ2-3; 15 nucleotides align to TRBD2. The CDR3 nucleotides read TGTGCCGGGGGGACTAGCGGGAGGTCAGATACGCAGTATTTT. Translating it yields CAGGTSGRSDTQYF.